The entry that follows covers one T cell receptor beta chain sequence. Antigen specificity is unknown. This sample was included in a study of blood T cells in healthy people across ages. General study results and limits: More naive CD4+ cells and higher diversity were found in long-lived than in aged donors.

Caucasian, healthy and from Russia, the donors were aged between roughly 6 and 95. Per sample, at least 6 micrograms of total RNA were extracted. V gave up 1 base and J gave up 6 bases; unmatched junction bases: 9. The CDR3 covers 15 residues. Germline lookup yields CDR1 LGHDT and CDR2 YNNKEL (reference sequence). PCR was performed a second time for about 7 to 11 cycles using a sample-barcoded 5' primer and a J-beta primer mix. Per-sample output comprised a minimum of 2.5 million paired-end reads containing CDR3. In TCRdb, the 5' RACE reads were re-called with MiXCR into one record per CDR3 protein. The sample records about 730,000 distinct CDR3 sequences, 35% to 45% being singletons.

What was sequenced was blood. V usage is TRBV3-1 and J usage is TRBJ2-7, with 7 nucleotides matching TRBD2. This clonotype originated in a woman aged 55-70 years in good health. Here the CDR3 DNA reads TGTGCCAGCAGCCAAGTCCCAGCGGAGCGGGGCGAGCAGTACTTC. It encodes CASSQVPAERGEQYF.